These T cell receptor beta chains were read from a single sample in a study of neurological immune-mediated disorders. Using its own MiXCR run on the 5' RACE reads, TCRdb lists one record per CDR3 protein. The table includes tens of thousands of distinct CDR3 sequences, about an eighth detected once. The sequenced sample was PBMCs. The receptors derive from a man between 60 and 75 years old in good health. The CDR3 runs from the conserved cysteine through the conserved F or W. The D gene is left open where the match is weak. Rows give clone size only sometimes, using once, few, many, or a class for an expanded clone.

>TRBJ1-2|TRBV27|TRBD1|many
TGTGCCAGCAGCGCAGGGGGCGCGAGCTACACCTTC
CASSAGGASYTF
>TRBJ2-3|TRBV15|NA|medium-sized
TGTGCCACCAGCAGAGATCGGGGGGCGGCGGGCACAGATACGCAGTATTTT
CATSRDRGAAGTDTQYF
>TRBJ2-1|TRBV9|NA|many
TGTGCCAGCAGCGTAGAGAGGGCGGGGTACAATGAGCAGTTCTTC
CASSVERAGYNEQFF
>TRBJ2-3|TRBV5-1|TRBD2|many
TGCGCCAGCAGCTTGGAGGGTAGCGGGGGCACAGATACGCAGTATTTT
CASSLEGSGGTDTQYF
>TRBJ2-1|TRBV3-1|NA|NA
TGTGCCAGCATCCATGGCACGGAGGGTGAGCAGTTCTTC
CASIHGTEGEQFF
>TRBJ2-1|TRBV9|NA|many
TGTGCCAGCAGCGTAGCAGGTCTGGGGGGCAATGAGCAGTTCTTC
CASSVAGLGGNEQFF
>TRBJ2-2|TRBV4-3|NA|many
TGCGCCAGCGCTCGGACTACCTCAGGGGAGCTGTTTTTT
CASARTTSGELFF
>TRBJ1-6|TRBV6-2/TRBV6-3|NA|NA
TGTGCCAGCAGTTGGAAAACAGGGCCCCTCCACTTT
CASSWKTGPLHF
>TRBJ2-2|TRBV9|NA|many
TGTGCCAGCAGCGTAGCGGGGCCTAGGGGACCCGGGGAGCTGTTTTTT
CASSVAGPRGPGELFF
>TRBJ2-1|TRBV5-1|NA|many
TGCGCCAGCAGCTTAGGGTCGAGCAATGAGCAGTTCTTC
CASSLGSSNEQFF
>TRBJ2-3|TRBV7-2|TRBD2|many
TGTGCCAGCAGCCGACTAGCCGATACGCAGTATTTT
CASSRLADTQYF
>TRBJ2-3|TRBV7-9|TRBD2|many
TGTGCCAGCAGCTCCCAGGAACCGGGACTAGCGTCCTATCGTACGCAGTATTTT
CASSSQEPGLASYRTQYF
>TRBJ2-1|TRBV20-1|TRBD2|NA
TGCAGTGCTAGTCAGCGGGGACTAGCGTGGGATAATGAGCAGTTCTTC
CSASQRGLAWDNEQFF
>TRBJ1-5|TRBV6-5|TRBD1|many
TGTGCCAGCAGTCGGACAGGGGGCAATCAGCCCCAGCATTTT
CASSRTGGNQPQHF
>TRBJ1-1|TRBV20-1|TRBD1|many
TGCAGTGCTAGCGTTCCATCGGGACAGAAAAACACTGAAGCTTTCTTT
CSASVPSGQKNTEAFF
>TRBJ2-1|TRBV6-6|NA|many
TGTGCCAGCACTCCCGAGTATGGAGGCAGGAGTGAGCAGTTCTTC
CASTPEYGGRSEQFF
>TRBJ1-2|TRBV29-1|NA|many
TGCAGCGACGATAGGGTTGGCTACACCTTC
CSDDRVGYTF
>TRBJ2-5|TRBV15|TRBD2|NA
TGTGCCACCAGCTCCACTAGCGGCATCCAAGAGACCCAGTACTTC
CATSSTSGIQETQYF
>TRBJ1-6|TRBV7-2|NA|many
TGTGCCAGCAGCTTCGGGCCGTACTATAATTCACCCCTCCACTTT
CASSFGPYYNSPLHF
>TRBJ1-4|TRBV5-5|NA|many
TGTGCCAGCAGTACGGCCAAAACGACTGCAACTAATGAAAAACTGTTTTTT
CASSTAKTTATNEKLFF
>TRBJ2-2|TRBV7-7|NA|many
TGTGCCAGCAGCTTGGCGGGCGCGAGCACCGGGGAGCTGTTTTTT
CASSLAGASTGELFF
>TRBJ2-2|TRBV20-1|TRBD2|many
TGCAGTGCTACCGAAGCGGGGAATACCGGGGAGCTGTTTTTT
CSATEAGNTGELFF
>TRBJ2-7|TRBV6-2/TRBV6-3|NA|NA
TGTGCCAGCACCGAAGGACAGCTCACTCGCTACGAGCAGTACTTC
CASTEGQLTRYEQYF
>TRBJ2-4|TRBV5-6|NA|many
TGTGCCAGCAGCTTGTGGGCCAAAAACATTCAGTACTTC
CASSLWAKNIQYF
>TRBJ1-5|TRBV5-1|NA|many
TGCGCCAGCAGCTTGGAGGGGACGCAAAATCAGCCCCAGCATTTT
CASSLEGTQNQPQHF
>TRBJ1-2|TRBV3-1|NA|many
TGTGCCAGCAGCTCCAAGTGGGGGACGGGAGTATTGGCTGGCTACACCTTC
CASSSKWGTGVLAGYTF
>TRBJ2-2|TRBV12-3/TRBV12-4|NA|many
TGTGCCAGCAGTTTCGGGAGGGAGCTGTTTTTT
CASSFGRELFF
>TRBJ1-5|TRBV7-2|NA|many
TGTGCCAGCAGCTTAGACAGGGCGACGAATCAGCCCCAGCATTTT
CASSLDRATNQPQHF
>TRBJ2-2|TRBV11-2|TRBD1|many
TGTGCCAGCAGCACCGACAGGGCCGGGGAGCTGTTTTTT
CASSTDRAGELFF
>TRBJ2-7|TRBV5-1|NA|NA
TGCGCCAGCAGCTCCCCGATTCGTAGTAGCGGTGGAAGCTCCTACGAGCAGTACTTC
CASSSPIRSSGGSSYEQYF
>TRBJ2-2|TRBV9|NA|medium-sized
TGTGCCAGCAGCGCCGGGGACATTAACACCGGGGAGCTGTTTTTT
CASSAGDINTGELFF
>TRBJ1-2|TRBV29-1|NA|many
TGCAGCGTCGGAGGCCAAACACTTTATGGCTACACCTTC
CSVGGQTLYGYTF
>TRBJ1-1|TRBV27|NA|NA
TGTGCCAACAGCCCTCGGACAAACACTGAAGCTTTCTTT
CANSPRTNTEAFF
>TRBJ1-4|TRBV7-9|TRBD1|many
TGTGCCAGCAGCTCACAGGGGGGTAATGAAAAACTGTTTTTT
CASSSQGGNEKLFF
>TRBJ1-1|TRBV15|NA|many
TGTGCCACCAGCAGAGCAGGGAACCCCACTGAAGCTTTCTTT
CATSRAGNPTEAFF
>TRBJ1-1|TRBV5-5|TRBD1|many
TGTGCCAGCAGCCCCTTCGACAGGGCCACTGAAGCTTTCTTT
CASSPFDRATEAFF
>TRBJ1-5|TRBV7-2|TRBD1|NA
TGTGCCAGCAGTTCCCCGGAAAGGACAGGGTATCAGCCCCAGCATTTT
CASSSPERTGYQPQHF
>TRBJ2-1|TRBV28|NA|many
TGTGCCAGCAGCCCCCCTCAGCGCTCCTACAATGAGCAGTTCTTC
CASSPPQRSYNEQFF
>TRBJ2-4|TRBV7-2|NA|many
TGTGCCAGCACCTCCGTAAACATTCAGTACTTC
CASTSVNIQYF
>TRBJ2-1|TRBV10-3|NA|many
TGTGCCATCAGTGAGTCTGGTACACACCTAAACAATGAGCAGTTCTTC
CAISESGTHLNNEQFF
>TRBJ1-1|TRBV7-2|NA|many
TGTGCCAGCAGCTTAGCGCTCGCCAGACGAGCCACTGAAGCTTTCTTT
CASSLALARRATEAFF
>TRBJ2-5|TRBV6-2/TRBV6-3|NA|many
TGTGCCAGCGAGCACGGCCAAGAGACCCAGTACTTC
CASEHGQETQYF
>TRBJ2-3|TRBV10-2|TRBD2|many
TGCGCCAGCAGTGAAGGCCTAGCGGACACAGATACGCAGTATTTT
CASSEGLADTDTQYF
>TRBJ2-1|TRBV5-4|TRBD1|many
TGTGCCAGCAGCGTGGACAGGTTCAATGAGCAGTTCTTC
CASSVDRFNEQFF
>TRBJ1-6|TRBV3-1|NA|many
TGTGCCAGCAGCCCGGGCCCTGATGAGGCCCTCCACTTT
CASSPGPDEALHF
>TRBJ1-1|TRBV27|NA|many
TGTGCCAGCAGGGGAATTCGCCAGGTAACTGAAGCTTTCTTT
CASRGIRQVTEAFF
>TRBJ2-3|TRBV6-2/TRBV6-3|NA|many
TGTGCCAGCAGTTACCGACTGGGGGATTATAGCACAGATACGCAGTATTTT
CASSYRLGDYSTDTQYF
>TRBJ2-7|TRBV6-6|TRBD2|many
TGTGCCAGCAGTGCGGGGGGGGGCCTCTCCTACGAGCAGTACTTC
CASSAGGGLSYEQYF
>TRBJ2-3|TRBV30|NA|few
TGTGCCTGGAGTCTCACCGGACTTAGAGATACGCAGTATTTT
CAWSLTGLRDTQYF
>TRBJ2-5|TRBV20-1|TRBD2|NA
TGCAGTGCTAGAAGGCTAGCGGGGATATTTGAAGAGACCCAGTACTTC
CSARRLAGIFEETQYF
>TRBJ1-6|TRBV7-2|NA|many
TGTGCCAGCAGCTTCGCTGGGGCTTCACCCCTCCACTTT
CASSFAGASPLHF
>TRBJ2-7|TRBV20-1|NA|many
TGCAGTGCTAGAGCTGCCGGGACCACCTACGAGCAGTACTTC
CSARAAGTTYEQYF
>TRBJ1-2|TRBV29-1|NA|NA
TGCAGTGTTGAAAGAGAGGGGAAGGATGGCTACACCTTC
CSVEREGKDGYTF
>TRBJ1-1|TRBV7-2|NA|many
TGTGCCAGCAGCTCCCGCCCGGGGAACACTGAAGCTTTCTTT
CASSSRPGNTEAFF
>TRBJ2-1|TRBV6-2/TRBV6-3|NA|NA
TGTGCCAGCAATAGAGGGGGGGACGGATACAATGAGCAGTTCTTC
CASNRGGDGYNEQFF